This entry features one T cell receptor (beta chain) sequence. This clonotype was recorded a few times. Its antigen is not yet known. Base qualities were left out, and no much larger clone turns up one base away. This sample was included in a study of T-cell reconstitution after alpha-beta-depleted transplantation in children (dated by TCRdb to the mid-2010s). A note on the overall study: Using TCR repertoire profiling, the study followed T-cell immune reconstitution in a quantitative way in children after TCRalphabeta/CD19-depleted allogeneic hematopoietic cell transplantation.

V sheds 5 bases and J sheds 6 bases, leaving 13 bases between their ends. From the cysteine up to the phenylalanine, the CDR3 has a length of 13 residues. CDR3 DNA is the only sequence kept; it has 39 bases, read in frame from the first base. CDR1 and CDR2 are read off the germline V gene as SGHVS and FQNEAQ. Library creation used PCR. The reads were generated on an Illumina HiSeq 2500. TCR libraries were prepared with molecular barcoding, using unique molecular identifiers to normalize TCRbeta repertoire quantification. TCRdb handled the public reads itself, with Q25 trimming in fastp and clone calling in MiXCR, and kept productive beta chains. Each entry is one CDR3 protein sequence, shown with its most common DNA and genes. The sample table shows roughly 200,000 distinct CDR3 sequences, and roughly a tenth are seen once. Roughly 6.2% of the sample is taken by the ten largest.

The sequences come from PBMCs from the stem cell graft donor, collected from the stem cell graft. The V and J genes are TRBV7-8 and TRBJ1-1, with the D gene not clear enough to name. This receptor was obtained from a human donor who donated a stem cell graft to a child with acute lymphoblastic leukemia. The nucleotides are TGTGCCAGCAGCCCGGTCGTGGTGGCTGAAGCTTTCTTT. It translates as CASSPVVVAEAFF.